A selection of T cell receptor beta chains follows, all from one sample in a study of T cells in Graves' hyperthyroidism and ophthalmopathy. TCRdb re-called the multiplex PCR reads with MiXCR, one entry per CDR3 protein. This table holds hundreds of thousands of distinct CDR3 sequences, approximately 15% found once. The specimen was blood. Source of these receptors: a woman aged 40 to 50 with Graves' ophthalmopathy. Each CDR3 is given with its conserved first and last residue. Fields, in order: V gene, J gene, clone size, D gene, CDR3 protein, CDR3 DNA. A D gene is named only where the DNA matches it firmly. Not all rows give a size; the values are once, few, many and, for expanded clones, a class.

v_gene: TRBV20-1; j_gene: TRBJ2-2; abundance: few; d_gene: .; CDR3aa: CSARDLLQSTNTGELFF; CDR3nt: TGCAGTGCTAGAGATTTATTACAGAGCACGAACACCGGGGAGCTGTTTTTT
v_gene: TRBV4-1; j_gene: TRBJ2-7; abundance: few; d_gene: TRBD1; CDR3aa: CASSHASGTGAYEQYF; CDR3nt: TGCGCCAGCAGCCATGCCTCCGGGACAGGGGCCTACGAGCAGTACTTC
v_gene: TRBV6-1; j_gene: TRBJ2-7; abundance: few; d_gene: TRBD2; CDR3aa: CASSVVAGLTYEQYF; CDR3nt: TGTGCCAGCAGTGTGGTAGCGGGACTCACCTACGAGCAGTACTTC
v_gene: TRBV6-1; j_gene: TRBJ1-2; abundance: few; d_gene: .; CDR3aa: CASSVLNSNYGYTF; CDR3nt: TGTGCCAGCAGCGTATTGAACTCTAACTATGGCTACACCTTC
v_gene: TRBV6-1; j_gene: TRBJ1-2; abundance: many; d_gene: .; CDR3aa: CASSPPGAGNYGYTF; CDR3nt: TGTGCCAGCAGTCCCCCGGGGGCCGGGAACTATGGCTACACCTTC
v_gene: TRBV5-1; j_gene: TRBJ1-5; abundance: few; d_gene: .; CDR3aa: CASSLEGQSNQPQHF; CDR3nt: TGCGCCAGCAGCTTGGAGGGTCAGAGCAATCAGCCCCAGCATTTT
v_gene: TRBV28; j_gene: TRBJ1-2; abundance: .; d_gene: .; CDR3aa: CATSSPGAHYGYTF; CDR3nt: TGTGCCACCAGTTCCCCAGGGGCGCACTATGGCTACACCTTT
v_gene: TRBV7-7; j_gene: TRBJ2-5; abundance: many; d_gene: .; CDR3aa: CASSLSGAVQETQYF; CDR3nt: TGTGCTAGCAGCTTATCGGGGGCGGTTCAAGAGACCCAGTACTTC
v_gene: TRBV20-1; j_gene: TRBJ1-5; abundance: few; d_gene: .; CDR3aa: CSARDMTGTRGPNQPQHF; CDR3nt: TGCAGTGCTAGAGATATGACCGGAACGAGGGGCCCCAATCAGCCCCAGCATTTT
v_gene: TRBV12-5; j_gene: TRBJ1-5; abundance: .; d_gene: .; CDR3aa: CASGLTVSNQPQHF; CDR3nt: TGTGCTAGTGGTTTGACGGTAAGCAATCAGCCCCAGCATTTT
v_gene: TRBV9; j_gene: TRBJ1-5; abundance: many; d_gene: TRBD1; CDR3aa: CASSGDSYQPQHF; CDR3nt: TGTGCCAGCAGCGGGGACAGCTATCAGCCCCAGCATTTT
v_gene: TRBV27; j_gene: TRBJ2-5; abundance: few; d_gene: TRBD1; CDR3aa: CASSPQQGAVTQYF; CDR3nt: TGTGCCAGCAGTCCCCAACAGGGGGCAGTGACCCAGTACTTC
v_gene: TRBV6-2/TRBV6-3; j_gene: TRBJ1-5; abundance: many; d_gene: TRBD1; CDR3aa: CASSYPTGSLYSNQPQHF; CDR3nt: TGTGCCAGCAGTTACCCGACAGGGTCCCTTTATAGCAATCAGCCCCAGCATTTT
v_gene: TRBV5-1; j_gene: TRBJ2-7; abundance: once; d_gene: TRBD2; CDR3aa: CASSPGTSGGIDYEQYF; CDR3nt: TGCGCCAGCAGCCCCGGGACTAGCGGGGGTATCGACTACGAGCAGTACTTC